The 22 T cell receptor beta chains below come from one sample, sequenced in a study of T cells in Graves' hyperthyroidism and ophthalmopathy. The CDR3 regions of TCR beta were amplified from RNA transcripts. With the HTBI primer set, the TCR CDR3 went through a first round of RT-PCR. TCRdb redid the calling of the multiplex PCR reads with MiXCR, one entry per CDR3 protein. The sample lists roughly 160,000 distinct CDR3 sequences, 9.4% occurring once. Sequencing was performed on blood. These receptors were obtained from a woman aged 18-29 years with Graves' hyperthyroidism that later progressed to Graves' ophthalmopathy.

This clonotype was recorded at least ten times. The chain uses TRBV20-1 and TRBJ1-2; D is uncertain. The germline V gene encodes CDR1 DFQATT and CDR2 SNEGSKA (reference sequence). The CDR3 covers 13 residues. V shed 1 base and J shed 0 bases, with 6 bases lying between them. The CDR3 sequence is CSARGYSNYGYTF. The CDR3 DNA is TGCAGTGCTAGAGGCTACTCTAACTATGGCTACACCTTC.

This clonotype was recorded many times. The rearrangement uses TRBV6-1 and TRBJ2-1, with D possibly being TRBD2 (6 bases). CDR1 and CDR2 from the germline V gene are MNHNS and SASEGT. Trimming pared 0 bases from V and 1 base from J, leaving 16 bases between. The CDR3 covers 18 residues. CDR3 in amino acids: CASSEATGGFHSYNEQFF. CDR3 DNA sequence: TGTGCCAGCAGTGAAGCAACAGGAGGGTTTCATTCCTACAATGAGCAGTTCTTC.

The V and J genes are TRBV20-1 and TRBJ2-2; no definite D call. CDR1 DFQATT and CDR2 SNEGSKA come from the germline V gene (reference sequence). Deletions cut 3 bases from V and 0 bases from J, with 11 bases between. This CDR3 contains 15 residues. CDR3 sequence: CSASQRTANTGELFF. In DNA form, the CDR3 reads TGCAGTGCTAGTCAACGGACGGCGAACACCGGGGAGCTGTTTTTT.

In this sample, this clonotype turned up many times. The chain couples TRBV6-1 to TRBJ2-7; no reliable D call. Germline V gene sequence: CDR1 MNHNS, CDR2 SASEGT. V shed 4 bases and J shed 1 base, with 14 bases lying between them. The CDR3 extends over 15 amino acids. This CDR3 is CASSALGLVSYEQYF. As DNA, the CDR3 is TGTGCCAGCAGTGCTTTAGGTCTAGTTTCCTACGAGCAGTACTTC.

On this clonotype itself: A much bigger clone sits one base away, suggesting this may be a read error. The chain links TRBV20-1 to TRBJ1-2; the D gene is possibly TRBD1 (5 bases). The length of the CDR3 is 13 residues. Germline lookup yields CDR1 DFQATT and CDR2 SNEGSKA (reference sequence). V was clipped by 2 bases and J by 6 bases, with 13 bases between them. The CDR3 region has the DNA TGCAGTGCTAGATGGGTGGACAAAAATGGCTACACCTTC. Its translation is CSARWVDKNGYTF.

In its sample, this clonotype was seen many times. The V call is TRBV2, the J call TRBJ2-1; D unclear. CDR3 length: 16 amino acids. Germline V gene data show CDR1 as SNHLY and CDR2 as FYNNEI. Trimming took off 4 bases at V and 0 bases at J, with 13 bases between the two ends. DNA of the CDR3: TGTGCCAGCAGTGGGGTCGGCAGGAGCTCCTACAATGAGCAGTTCTTC. Translating it yields CASSGVGRSSYNEQFF.

This clonotype was seen at least ten times. The V gene is TRBV5-1, the J gene TRBJ1-2; D not resolved. V was clipped by 0 bases and J by 3 bases, with 15 bases between them. The germline CDR1 and CDR2 sequences are SGHRS and YFSETQ. The CDR3 runs 16 residues. The CDR3 bases are TGCGCCAGCAGCTTGGAACAAAATCCAATTTACTATGGCTACACCTTC. Protein product: CASSLEQNPIYYGYTF.

This clonotype has a count of ten or more. The chain is built from TRBV28 and TRBJ1-3, with 8 nucleotides matching TRBD1. The CDR3 contains 18 residues. Germline V gene lookup returns CDR1 MDHEN and CDR2 SYDVKM. V lost 6 bases to trimming and J lost 5 bases; unmatched junction nucleotides: 18. This chain's CDR3 is CASSPPPVGTGTRNTIYF. The CDR3 nucleotides are TGTGCCAGCAGCCCACCGCCTGTGGGGACAGGAACAAGAAACACCATATATTTT.

This clonotype came up many times. The gene calls are TRBV9 and TRBJ1-1; D perhaps matches TRBD1 (6 bases). Germline-derived CDR1 and CDR2 are SGDLS and YYNGEE. The CDR3 is 14 residues long. V was clipped by 0 bases and J by 5 bases, with 11 bases between them. The CDR3 coding sequence is TGTGCCAGCAGCGTAGACAGGGCGGGGACTGAAGCTTTCTTT. This codes for CASSVDRAGTEAFF.

The table lists this clonotype with many counts. The chain uses TRBV3-1 and TRBJ2-3; the D gene is possibly TRBD1 (6 bases). CDR1 is LGHDT and CDR2 is YNNKEL in the germline V gene (reference sequence). Trimming cost V 4 bases and J 4 bases, with 12 bases left between them. The CDR3 loop spans 14 amino acids. The CDR3 sequence: CASSLNRVPDTQYF. As DNA, the CDR3 is TGTGCCAGCAGCCTAAACAGGGTGCCAGATACGCAGTATTTT.

In its sample, this clonotype was seen many times. The chain joins TRBV19 to TRBJ2-5, with 8 bases matching TRBD1. CDR3 length: 15 amino acids. The germline V gene has CDR1 LNHDA and CDR2 SQIVND (reference sequence). J gave up 2 bases and V 3 bases, and 5 bases lay outside the gene matches. The CDR3 sequence is CASSIWGQVQETQYF. Here the CDR3 DNA reads TGTGCCAGTAGTATCTGGGGACAGGTTCAAGAGACCCAGTACTTC.

This clonotype was recorded many times. The J gene is TRBJ1-1, the V gene TRBV18, with a tentative D call TRBD1 (6 bases). The length of the CDR3 is 13 residues. Trimming removed 1 base from V and 9 bases from J, with 12 bases in between. Germline lookup yields CDR1 KGHSH and CDR2 LQKENI. This CDR3 is CASSPLTRDKAFF. Here the CDR3 DNA reads TGTGCCAGCTCACCACTCACGAGGGACAAAGCTTTCTTT.

This clonotype was seen many times. V and J are TRBV7-3 and TRBJ2-2; 9 nucleotides align to TRBD2. Trimming cost V 4 bases and J 7 bases; bases outside gene matches: 10. Per the germline V gene, CDR1 is SGHTA and CDR2 is FQGTGA. The CDR3 extends over 16 amino acids. This chain's CDR3 is CASSSSSSGAVGELFF. For the CDR3, the DNA is TGTGCCAGCAGCTCTAGCTCTAGCGGGGCTGTCGGGGAGCTGTTTTTT.

This clonotype was detected ten times or more. This sequence joins TRBV5-1 and TRBJ1-1; D not certain. CDR3 length: 14 residues. V was cut by 0 bases and J by 1 base, with 7 bases left in between. Germline assignment: CDR1 SGHRS and CDR2 YFSETQ. The CDR3 nucleotides are TGCGCCAGCAGCTTGGTCGGCGAGAACACTGAAGCTTTCTTT. Protein product: CASSLVGENTEAFF. The variable domain in full, with the rest retrieved from reference TRBV5-1 and TRBJ1-1, is KAGVTQTPRYLIKTRGQQVTLSCSPISGHRSVSWYQQTPGQGLQFLFEYFSETQRNKGNFPGRFSGRQFSNSRSEMNVSTLELGDSALYLCASSLVGENTEAFFGQGTRLTVV.

This clonotype was recorded many times. V usage is TRBV18 and J usage is TRBJ1-4, with TRBD1 matching over 7 bases. The trim removed 5 bases at V and 4 bases at J, leaving 7 bases unmatched. Germline V gene lookup returns CDR1 KGHSH and CDR2 LQKENI. The CDR3 sequence is 15 residues long. CDR3 sequence (DNA): TGTGCCAGCTCATACGGGACAGACGATAATGAAAAACTGTTTTTT. Residues: CASSYGTDDNEKLFF.

This clonotype came up many times. The rearrangement joins TRBV7-9 to TRBJ2-1; 7 nucleotides align to TRBD1. The V gene's germline CDR1 is SEHNR and CDR2 FQNEAQ (reference sequence). The length of the CDR3 is 14 residues. With 5 bases clipped from V and 2 bases from J, the junction kept 3 bases outside the gene matches. CDR3 coding DNA: TGTGCCAGCAGCAGACAGGGTCCCTACAATGAGCAGTTCTTC. It specifies CASSRQGPYNEQFF.

This clonotype was counted between two and nine times. V gene TRBV9 combines with J gene TRBJ1-3; TRBD1 matches 7 bases. There are 17 residues in the CDR3. Unmatched junction bases numbered 10, after V lost 4 bases and J lost 0 bases. The V gene's germline CDR1 is SGDLS and CDR2 YYNGEE. The CDR3 loop is CASSPKGQIHSGNTIYF. As DNA, the CDR3 is TGTGCCAGCAGCCCAAAGGGACAGATACACTCTGGAAACACCATATATTTT.

This clonotype occurred many times. The V gene is TRBV20-1, the J gene TRBJ2-7; 12 nucleotides agree with TRBD2. The V gene's germline CDR1 is DFQATT and CDR2 SNEGSKA (reference sequence). V lost 3 bases to trimming and J lost 5 bases; unmatched junction nucleotides: 5. The CDR3 extends over 14 amino acids. DNA for the CDR3: TGCAGTGCTAGGCTAGCGGGGGGGTGGGACGAGCAGTACTTC. Translated, it gives CSARLAGGWDEQYF.

This clonotype was recorded a few times. DNA of the CDR3: TGTGCCAGCAGTACGACATTTAATCAGCCCCAGCATTTT. This encodes CASSTTFNQPQHF. The chain combines TRBV27 with TRBJ1-5; no firm D call. The ends were cut back, 5 bases at V and 4 bases at J, with 9 bases in the middle. Germline V CDR1 and CDR2: MNHEY, SMNVEV (reference sequence). The CDR3 has 13 amino acids.

Turning to this clonotype: A much larger clone lies a single base off, so this may be a read error. The chain employs TRBV6-1 and TRBJ2-5; TRBD2 matches at 9 bases. The V gene end was trimmed by 6 bases and the J gene end by 0 bases; junction bases not matched to a gene: 14. This CDR3 is 18 amino acids long. In germline, CDR1 is MNHNS, CDR2 SASEGT. CDR3 sequence: CASREGLAGITHQETQYF. DNA for the CDR3: TGTGCCAGCAGGGAGGGGCTAGCGGGGATAACGCACCAAGAGACCCAGTACTTC.

The V gene is TRBV2, the J gene TRBJ1-6; TRBD1 aligns across 9 bases. Germline CDR1 SNHLY, CDR2 FYNNEI. J gave up 8 bases and V 6 bases, and 11 bases lay outside the gene matches. The CDR3 length is 16 residues. CDR3 DNA sequence: TGTGCCAGCAGGATGGGACAGGGTGGGGGGGATTCACCCCTCCACTTT. Translated: CASRMGQGGGDSPLHF.

This chain links TRBV14 with TRBJ1-1, with no clear D. Trimming took 0 bases from V and 1 from J, leaving 9 bases between them. Germline V CDR1 and CDR2: SGHDN, FVKESK. This CDR3 contains 15 residues. CDR3 in amino acids: CASSQDGEGNTEAFF. CDR3 DNA sequence: TGTGCCAGCAGCCAAGATGGAGAGGGGAACACTGAAGCTTTCTTT. Filled out from reference TRBV14 and TRBJ1-1, the complete variable domain reads EAGVTQFPSHSVIEKGQTVTLRCDPISGHDNLYWYRRVMGKEIKFLLHFVKESKQDESGMPNNRFLAERTGGTYSTLKVQPAELEDSGVYFCASSQDGEGNTEAFFGQGTRLTVV.